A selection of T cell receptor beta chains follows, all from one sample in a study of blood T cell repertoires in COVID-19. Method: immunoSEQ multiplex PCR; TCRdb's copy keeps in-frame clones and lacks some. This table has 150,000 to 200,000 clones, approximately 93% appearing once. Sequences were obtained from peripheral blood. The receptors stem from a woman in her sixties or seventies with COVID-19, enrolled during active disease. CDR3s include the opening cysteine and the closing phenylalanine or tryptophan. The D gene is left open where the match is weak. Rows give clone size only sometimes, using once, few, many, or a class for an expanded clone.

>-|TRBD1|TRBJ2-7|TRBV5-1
TGCGCCAGCAGCCGCCCAGGGACAGTCCGGAACGAGCAGTACTTC
CASSRPGTVRNEQYF
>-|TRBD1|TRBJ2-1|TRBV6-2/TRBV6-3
TGTGCCAGCAGTTACCAGGGCAGGGGGCGCCATGAGCAGTTCTTC
CASSYQGRGRHEQFF
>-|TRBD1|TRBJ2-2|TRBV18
TGTGCCAGCTCACCCCGCGGACAGGTGAACACCGGGGAGCTGTTTTTT
CASSPRGQVNTGELFF
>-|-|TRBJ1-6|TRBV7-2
TGTGCCAGCAGTTTCCCGAGCTCCTATAATTCACCCCTCCACTTT
CASSFPSSYNSPLHF
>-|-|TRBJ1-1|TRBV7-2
TGTGCCAGCAGCCCCCCGCGGGGGTCTTTTAACACTGAAGCTTTCTTT
CASSPPRGSFNTEAFF
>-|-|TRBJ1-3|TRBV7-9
TGTGCCAGCAGCTTAAACGCTGTCGCCAGGGATGCTGGAAACACCATATATTTT
CASSLNAVARDAGNTIYF
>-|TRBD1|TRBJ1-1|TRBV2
TGTGCCAGCAGTGAAAGTTTGGGGACAGGGGCCGGCACTGAAGCTTTCTTT
CASSESLGTGAGTEAFF
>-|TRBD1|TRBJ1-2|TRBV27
TGTGCCAGCAGTTGGCTTCACCGGGACAGGGGGCCTGGTGGCTACACCTTC
CASSWLHRDRGPGGYTF
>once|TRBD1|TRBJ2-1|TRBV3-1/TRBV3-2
TGTGCCAGCAGCCACCGCCGGAACCTGGACAGGGGGGATCGAAATGAGCAGTTCTTC
CASSHRRNLDRGDRNEQFF
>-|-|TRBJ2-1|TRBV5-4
TGTGCCAGCAGCTTGGTACATAGCGCTGGCTCCTACAATGAGCAGTTCTTC
CASSLVHSAGSYNEQFF
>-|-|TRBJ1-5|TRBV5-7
TGTGCCAGCAGCTTGGCCCAGGGCTGCAATCAGCCCCAGCATTTT
CASSLAQGCNQPQHF
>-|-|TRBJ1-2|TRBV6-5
TGTGCCAGCAGTTACTCGGGGACAACTTATGGCTACACCTTC
CASSYSGTTYGYTF
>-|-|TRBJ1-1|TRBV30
TGTGCCTGGAGCAGGGAGGGCTACACTGAAGCTTTCTTT
CAWSREGYTEAFF
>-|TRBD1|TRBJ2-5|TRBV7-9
TGTGCCAGCAGCTTAAAGGGGGCAGAACAAGAGACCCAGTACTTC
CASSLKGAEQETQYF
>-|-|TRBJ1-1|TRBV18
TGTGCCAGCTCACCCCGCGACTCACAGGGCACTGAAGCTTTCTTT
CASSPRDSQGTEAFF
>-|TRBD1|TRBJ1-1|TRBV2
TGTGCCAGCAGCCCCGGTCTTGAGGGGGCGAGAGCTTTCTTT
CASSPGLEGARAFF
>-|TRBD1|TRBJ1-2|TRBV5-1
TGCGCCAGCAGCTCCAGACAGGGACAGGATGGCTACACCTTC
CASSSRQGQDGYTF
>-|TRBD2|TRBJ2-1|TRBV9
TGTGCCAGCAGCGTAGATTATAGCGGGGGGACCCCGTCCCGTTACAATGAGCAGTTCTTC
CASSVDYSGGTPSRYNEQFF
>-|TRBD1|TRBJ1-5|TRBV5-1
TGCGCCAGCAGCCCGACAGGGGTAGGTTCGCCCCAGCATTTT
CASSPTGVGSPQHF
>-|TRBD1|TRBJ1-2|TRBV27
TGTGCCAGCAGTTTTGGGTTTACAGGGGCCTCCTCCTATGGCTACACCTTC
CASSFGFTGASSYGYTF
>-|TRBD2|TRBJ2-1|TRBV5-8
TGTGCCAGCAGCTTGTTCGGGGGGAATTACAATGAGCAGTTCTTC
CASSLFGGNYNEQFF
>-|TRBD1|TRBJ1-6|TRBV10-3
TGTGCCATCAAGACAGGGGCAGAGAATTCACCCCTCCACTTT
CAIKTGAENSPLHF
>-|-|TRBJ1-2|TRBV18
TGTGCCAGCTCACCACGAAATCAGGACAGCTACTATGGCTACACCTTC
CASSPRNQDSYYGYTF
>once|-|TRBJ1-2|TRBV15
TGTGCCACCAGCAGAGATTTCGGCTATGGCTACACCTTC
CATSRDFGYGYTF
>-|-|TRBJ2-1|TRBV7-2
TGTGCCAGCAGCACGTATCGTCTCGGGACTCACGCCTACAATGAGCAGTTCTTC
CASSTYRLGTHAYNEQFF
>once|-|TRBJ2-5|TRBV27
TGTGCCAGCATTTGTAAGCAGGGATCCTGCCGGGAGACCCAGTACTTC
CASICKQGSCRETQYF
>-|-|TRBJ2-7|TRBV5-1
TGCGCCAGCAGCTGGGGTAGTACAGGGTCCTACGAGCAGTACTTC
CASSWGSTGSYEQYF
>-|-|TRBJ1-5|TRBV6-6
TGTGCCAGCAGTCCCCCGCCCGGGGATACCCAGCATTTT
CASSPPPGDTQHF
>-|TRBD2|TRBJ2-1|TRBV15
TGTGCCACCAGCAGAGAAACTAGCGGGGGTCATGAGCAGTTCTTC
CATSRETSGGHEQFF
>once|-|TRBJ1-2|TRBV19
TGTGCCAGTAGAGAAGGTCGGGGGGGCCGGTTTTATGGCTACACCTTC
CASREGRGGRFYGYTF
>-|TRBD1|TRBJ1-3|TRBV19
TGTGCCAGCACCTTCCGACAGGGGCTTTTCAGGAGCTCTGGAAACACCATATATTTT
CASTFRQGLFRSSGNTIYF
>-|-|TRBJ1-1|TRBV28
TGTGCCAGCAGTTTAGGAGGGGCGGTGAACACTGAAGCTTTCTTT
CASSLGGAVNTEAFF
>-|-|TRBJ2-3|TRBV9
TGTGCCAGCAGCCTATACGCAAGGGGGGGCCTCACAGATACGCAGTATTTT
CASSLYARGGLTDTQYF
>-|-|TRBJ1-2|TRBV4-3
TGCGCCAGCAGCCAAGGTACAGGAGCCGATTATGGCTACACCTTC
CASSQGTGADYGYTF
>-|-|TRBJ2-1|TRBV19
TGTGCCAGTAGTATAGAGGCAGGGGTGTCCTACAATGAGCAGTTCTTC
CASSIEAGVSYNEQFF
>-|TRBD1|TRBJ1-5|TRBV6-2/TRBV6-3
TGTGCCAGCAGTTTCGGAACAGGGGTTGGGCAGCCCCAGCATTTT
CASSFGTGVGQPQHF
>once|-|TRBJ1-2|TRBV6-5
TGTGCCAGCAGTCACCGGACGGGGGGCGATCGCTACACCTTC
CASSHRTGGDRYTF
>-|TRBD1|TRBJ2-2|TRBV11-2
TGTGCCAGCACCCTCGACAGGGAGTGGTCCGGGGAGCTGTTTTTT
CASTLDREWSGELFF
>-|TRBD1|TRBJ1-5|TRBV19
TGTGCCAGTAGCACGACAGGGGCGCGCAATCAGCCCCAGCATTTT
CASSTTGARNQPQHF
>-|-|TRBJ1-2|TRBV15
TGTGCCACCAGCAGAGATAAGGGCGGTAGGACAGTTAATACCTATGGCTACACCTTC
CATSRDKGGRTVNTYGYTF
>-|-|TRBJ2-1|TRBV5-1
TGCGCCAGCAGCTTGGAATGGGGGGACAATGAGCAGTTCTTC
CASSLEWGDNEQFF